This T cell receptor beta chain was recovered during a study of cytomegalovirus exposure and HLA in healthy donors. Germline trimming cut 7 bases from V and 2 bases from J; bases unmatched to any gene: 6. CDR1 and CDR2 (germline): MNHNS, SASEGT. The CDR3 has 14 amino acids. Sequencing was performed with immunoSEQ multiplex PCR; in TCRdb, only in-frame clones are kept and a portion is missing. The sample gives roughly 120,000 clones, about 83% of which show up once; roughly 2% is in the top ten. The chain uses TRBV6-1 and TRBJ2-7; TRBD2 matches 9 bases. Sequenced input: PBMCs. This clonotype originated in a woman in her twenties or thirties in good health and CMV-seronegative. This CDR3 reads CASTSGTSTYEQYF. CDR3 DNA: TGTGCCAGCACTAGCGGGACATCTACCTACGAGCAGTACTTC.